The clone carrying this T cell receptor (beta chain) occurred a few times. The data were produced by immunoSEQ multiplex PCR, yet TCRdb's version contains in-frame clones alone and is incomplete. Among tens of thousands of clones listed, around 90% were seen once. These data are taken from a study of radiotherapy plus CTLA-4 blockade in lung cancer. Germline V gene data show CDR1 as LNHDA and CDR2 as SQIVND (reference sequence). The length of the CDR3 is 13 residues. V was shortened by 5 bases and J by 2 bases, with 10 bases between the two germline ends. The rearrangement links TRBV19 to TRBJ2-7, with D maybe TRBD1 (5 bases). The receptor's source is a human donor with non-small cell lung cancer that progressed on radiotherapy plus ipilimumab. The sample here was peripheral blood, taken from a patient treated with radiotherapy plus ipilimumab. CDR3 region: CASSSAGPYEQYF. As DNA, the CDR3 is TGTGCCAGTAGTTCAGCAGGGCCCTACGAGCAGTACTTC.